This T cell receptor beta chain was sequenced in a study of monozygotic twins with inflammatory bowel disease. General study points: Nothing supported a single strong signal or clonotype that was associated with IBD. IBD patients exhibited fewer clonotypes shared with other individuals than healthy twins, particularly with disease activity.

The CDR3 runs 15 residues. Germline loops: CDR1 SEHNR, CDR2 FQNEAQ (reference sequence). With regard to this clonotype: No antigen is known for it.

For each CDR3 protein, TCRdb gives one entry from its re-call of the 5' RACE reads, without DNA. This sample's table reports some 200,000 distinct CDR3 sequences. The chain links TRBV7-9 to TRBJ2-2. The clonotype was recovered from a human donor with ulcerative colitis or Crohn's disease, or a healthy co-twin of an affected twin (not recorded which). Source material: blood. The CDR3 sequence is CASSRNQNGPGELFF.